The sequence of this T cell receptor (beta chain) was determined in a study of OX40 agonist ivuxolimab in advanced cancers. In the study overall: Patients treated during dose escalation were battling hepatocellular carcinoma, melanoma, renal cell or head and neck cancer.

TCRdb's copy holds only in-frame clones and misses some; the assay was immunoSEQ multiplex PCR. The sample shows 65,000 to 95,000 clones, around 88% of them seen only once. This clone occurred a few times. What it binds is unknown. General study findings and limits: The study observed clonal expansion of CD4+ and CD8+ blood T cells by week 6 at 0.1 to 3.0 mg/kg. Undetermined was the antigen specificity of the expanded peripheral T cells.

The CDR3 has 13 amino acids. Trimming shortened V by 0 bases and J by 7 bases, and 7 bases separated the two germline ends. Germline values: CDR1 MNHNY, CDR2 SVGAGI (reference sequence). This chain connects TRBV6-6 to TRBJ1-5; D ambiguous. The sample was CD4+ or CD8+ T cells sorted from blood, taken in a trial of the OX40 agonist ivuxolimab. This clonotype originated in an adult with an advanced solid tumor such as melanoma, head and neck, liver or kidney cancer. The CDR3 region has the DNA TGTGCCAGCAGTTACTCCTTAGACCAGCCCCAGCATTTT. Encoded protein: CASSYSLDQPQHF.